The 13 T cell receptor beta chains reported below all come from one sample, sequenced in a study of cytomegalovirus exposure and HLA in healthy donors. This table comes from immunoSEQ multiplex PCR, and its TCRdb copy is limited to in-frame clones, with some not included. The repertoire holds 200,000 to 250,000 clones, 87% seen once, with approximately 2% in the top ten. Sample: PBMCs. The origin of the receptors is a woman younger than 35 in good health and CMV-seropositive.

The rearrangement uses TRBV7-3 and TRBJ2-5; 9 positions match TRBD1. V trimming: 5 bases; J trimming: 4 bases; junction bases outside the gene matches: 8. CDR1 SGHTA and CDR2 FQGTGA come from the germline V gene. This CDR3 has 15 amino acids. CDR3 in DNA: TGTGCCAGCAGCCGCGACCGGACAGGGGTAGAGACCCAGTACTTC. Residues: CASSRDRTGVETQYF.

The genes are TRBV5-6 and TRBJ2-5, with 8 bases matching TRBD1. Trimming took 3 bases from V and 2 from J; bases not matched to a gene: 6. CDR3 length: 15 amino acids. CDR1 is SGHDT, CDR2 YYEEEE, per germline. CDR3 protein: CASSSRTGTQETQYF. CDR3 DNA sequence: TGTGCCAGCAGCTCGAGGACAGGGACTCAAGAGACCCAGTACTTC.

The chain employs TRBV9 and TRBJ1-1; D gene uncertain. The CDR3 extends over 15 amino acids. Germline CDR1 SGDLS, CDR2 YYNGEE. V was trimmed by 0 bases and J by 0 bases, leaving 9 bases between them. This CDR3 is CASSVVRIMNTEAFF. The CDR3 DNA sequence: TGTGCCAGCAGCGTAGTGAGAATTATGAACACTGAAGCTTTCTTT.

The chain carries TRBV9 and TRBJ1-2; the match to TRBD1 covers 7 bases. The germline V gene encodes CDR1 SGDLS and CDR2 YYNGEE. The trim removed 0 bases at V and 4 bases at J, leaving 9 bases unmatched. This CDR3 has 16 residues. The CDR3 region has the DNA TGTGCCAGCAGCGTAGACAGGGACAGAGGATTCTATGGCTACACCTTC. Translating it yields CASSVDRDRGFYGYTF. The full variable domain, completed using reference TRBV9 and TRBJ1-2, is DSGVTQTPKHLITATGQRVTLRCSPRSGDLSVYWYQQSLDQGLQFLIQYYNGEERAKGNILERFSAQQFPDLHSELNLSSLELGDSALYFCASSVDRDRGFYGYTFGSGTRLTVV.

J is TRBJ1-2 and V is TRBV4-1; the match to TRBD1 covers 7 bases. The CDR3 loop spans 16 amino acids. V gave up 1 base and J gave up 6 bases; unmatched junction bases: 11. Germline V gene data show CDR1 as MGHRA and CDR2 as YSYEKL. The CDR3: CASSQVEKTGYDGYTF. In DNA form, the CDR3 reads TGCGCCAGCAGCCAAGTGGAAAAGACAGGGTACGATGGCTACACCTTC.

This chain uses TRBV7-6 with TRBJ2-1, with a tentative D call TRBD2 (6 bases). This CDR3 contains 13 residues. Germline V gene data show CDR1 as SGHVS and CDR2 as FNYEAQ. Trimming shortened V by 4 bases and J by 8 bases, and 12 bases separated the two germline ends. CDR3 bases: TGTGCCAGCAGCTGGGGCGGGGAATATGAGCAGTTCTTC. It is translated as CASSWGGEYEQFF.

The chain is built from TRBV11-2 and TRBJ1-3; D is ambiguous. The CDR3 spans 14 residues. Germline V lookup: CDR1 SGHAT, CDR2 FQNNGV. V lost 6 bases and J lost 4, with 13 bases in between. This chain's CDR3 is CASSRSGRGNTIYF. CDR3 in DNA: TGTGCCAGCAGTCGTTCCGGCAGGGGAAACACCATATATTTT.

This clone was recorded once. The gene calls are TRBV6-4 and TRBJ2-2; D gene uncertain. The germline CDR1 and CDR2 sequences are MRHNA and SNTAGT. The V and J ends lost 5 bases and 2 bases respectively, with 9 bases between them. This CDR3 contains 14 residues. As DNA, the CDR3 is TGTGCCAGCAGTCCGCAGATAAACACCGGGGAGCTGTTTTTT. It translates to CASSPQINTGELFF.

This sequence joins TRBV5-1 and TRBJ1-3; D might be TRBD1 (5 bases). The germline V gene encodes CDR1 SGHRS and CDR2 YFSETQ. The CDR3 is 15 residues long. Between the trimmed V and J ends, which lost 0 bases and 4 bases, there was a span of 11 bases. CDR3 sequence: CASSLEGYPGNTIYF. The DNA of the CDR3 is TGCGCCAGCAGCTTGGAGGGGTATCCAGGAAACACCATATATTTT.

The chain employs TRBV6-5 and TRBJ2-7; 7 positions match TRBD1. CDR1 and CDR2 from the germline V gene are MNHEY and SVGAGI. Trimming removed 6 bases from V and 4 bases from J; junction bases left unmatched: 6. This CDR3 is built from 13 residues. CDR3 sequence: CASSIGTEYEQYF. The CDR3 coding sequence is TGTGCCAGCAGCATCGGGACAGAATACGAGCAGTACTTC.

The chain couples TRBV2 to TRBJ2-3; TRBD2 aligns across 9 bases. The J segment lost 1 base and the V segment lost 5 bases, leaving 16 bases of the junction unmatched. The CDR3 is 19 amino acids. In germline, CDR1 is SNHLY, CDR2 FYNNEI. The CDR3 is CASSPLEGRRTSGTDTQYF. In nucleotides, the CDR3 is TGTGCCAGCAGTCCTCTCGAAGGCCGCCGGACTAGCGGCACAGATACGCAGTATTTT. Combining the CDR3 with reference TRBV2 and TRBJ2-3 gives the whole variable domain EPEVTQTPSHQVTQMGQEVILRCVPISNHLYFYWYRQILGQKVEFLVSFYNNEISEKSEIFDDQFSVERPDGSNFTLKIRSTKLEDSAMYFCASSPLEGRRTSGTDTQYFGPGTRLTVL.

This clone has just a few counts. This chain joins TRBV7-8 and TRBJ1-5; unclear D gene. The CDR3 is 13 amino acids. The germline gives CDR1 SGHVS, CDR2 FQNEAQ. Trimming took off 1 base at V and 12 bases at J, with 13 bases between the two ends. The CDR3 nucleotides are TGTGCCAGCAGCTTAGGAAGTGAGAGCGGCCAGCATTTT. Its translation: CASSLGSESGQHF. The full variable domain, rest sourced from reference TRBV7-8 and TRBJ1-5, is GAGVSQSPRYKVAKRGQDVALRCDPISGHVSLFWYQQALGQGPEFLTYFQNEAQLDKSGLPSDRFFAERPEGSVSTLKIQRTQQEDSAVYLCASSLGSESGQHFGDGTRLSIL.

This clone was recorded once. The chain combines TRBV5-4 with TRBJ2-7, with D possibly matching TRBD2 (6 bases). Germline V gene data show CDR1 as SGHNT and CDR2 as YYREEE (reference sequence). The CDR3 covers 15 residues. V shed 4 bases and J shed 3 bases, with 17 bases lying between them. Here the CDR3 reads CASSPDPGEVYEQYF. CDR3 DNA: TGTGCCAGCAGCCCCGACCCGGGAGAAGTCTACGAGCAGTACTTC.